These T cell receptor beta chains were read from a single sample in a study of T cells after yellow fever vaccination. Each CDR3 protein gets one entry after TCRdb re-called the 5' RACE reads with MiXCR. This sample has about 150,000 distinct CDR3 sequences, with 6.6% found just once. Material: CD4+ T cells sorted from PBMCs, obtained 10 days after the yellow fever booster vaccination. Receptor source: a man aged 25-45 years who received the YFV17D yellow fever vaccine. Each CDR3 is given with its conserved first and last residue. Fields, in order: CDR3 length, clone size, V gene, J gene, D gene, CDR3 protein, CDR3 DNA. A D gene is named only where the DNA matches it firmly. Some rows mark clone size as missing; the rest say once, few, many or name a class of expanded clone.

>15|.|TRBV20-1|TRBJ2-1|.
CSAFEGLKTYNEQFF
TGCAGTGCTTTTGAGGGACTCAAAACCTACAATGAGCAGTTCTTC
>14|.|TRBV14|TRBJ2-3|.
CASSQQNRLDTQYF
TGTGCCAGCAGCCAACAGAACCGGTTAGATACGCAGTATTTT
>16|many|TRBV7-9|TRBJ2-2|.
CASSLVISGVTGELFF
TGTGCCAGCAGCTTAGTTATTAGCGGAGTCACCGGGGAGCTGTTTTTT
>14|many|TRBV20-1|TRBJ2-3|TRBD2
CSAGTSGRAVTQYF
TGCAGTGCCGGGACTAGCGGGAGGGCCGTTACGCAGTATTTT
>16|many|TRBV20-1|TRBJ2-7|TRBD2
CSASPRTSGRENEQYF
TGCAGTGCTAGTCCGAGGACTAGCGGGAGGGAAAACGAGCAGTACTTC
>14|medium-sized|TRBV7-2|TRBJ1-1|TRBD1
CASSLRTGETEAFF
TGTGCCAGCAGCTTGCGGACAGGGGAAACTGAAGCTTTCTTT
>16|few|TRBV18|TRBJ2-3|TRBD2
CASSPPLLAGEDTQYF
TGTGCCAGCTCACCACCCCTACTAGCGGGAGAAGATACGCAGTATTTT
>15|many|TRBV7-2|TRBJ1-2|TRBD1
CASSLAWGQPYGYTF
TGTGCCAGCAGCTTAGCGTGGGGACAGCCGTATGGCTACACCTTC
>18|.|TRBV20-1|TRBJ2-6|TRBD1
CSARVSGQGTAGANVLTF
TGCAGTGCTAGAGTTTCCGGACAGGGAACGGCTGGGGCCAACGTCCTGACTTTC
>15|many|TRBV7-2|TRBJ2-3|.
CASSYMQPSTDTQYF
TGTGCCAGCAGTTATATGCAGCCCAGTACAGATACGCAGTATTTT
>12|many|TRBV7-2|TRBJ2-3|.
CASSSSLDTQYF
TGTGCCAGCAGCTCAAGCTTAGATACGCAGTATTTT
>17|many|TRBV7-2|TRBJ2-1|TRBD2
CASSQTSGLTWGNEQFF
TGTGCCAGCAGCCAGACTAGCGGTTTAACGTGGGGCAATGAGCAGTTCTTC
>16|many|TRBV12-3/TRBV12-4|TRBJ2-1|TRBD1
CASSPQGALDSNEQFF
TGTGCCAGCAGTCCTCAGGGGGCGCTTGATTCCAATGAGCAGTTCTTC
>15|many|TRBV29-1|TRBJ2-2|TRBD2
CSVAGTSANTGELFF
TGCAGCGTTGCCGGGACTAGCGCGAACACCGGGGAGCTGTTTTTT
>15|many|TRBV5-5|TRBJ2-7|TRBD1
CASALWDRGRNEQYF
TGTGCCAGCGCCTTGTGGGACAGGGGTAGGAACGAGCAGTACTTC
>15|many|TRBV18|TRBJ1-1|.
CASSKPSPMNTEAFF
TGTGCCAGCTCAAAGCCATCTCCAATGAACACTGAAGCTTTCTTT